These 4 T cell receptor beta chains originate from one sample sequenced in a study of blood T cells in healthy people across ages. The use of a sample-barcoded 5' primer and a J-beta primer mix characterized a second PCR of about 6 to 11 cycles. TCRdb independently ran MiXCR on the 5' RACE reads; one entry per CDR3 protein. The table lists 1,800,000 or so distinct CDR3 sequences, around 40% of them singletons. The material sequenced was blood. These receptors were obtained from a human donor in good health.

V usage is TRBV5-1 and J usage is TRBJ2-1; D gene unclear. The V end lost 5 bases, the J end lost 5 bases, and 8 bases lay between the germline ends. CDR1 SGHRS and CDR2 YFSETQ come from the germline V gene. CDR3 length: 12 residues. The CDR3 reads CASSTNNNEQFF. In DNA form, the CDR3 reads TGCGCCAGCAGTACGAACAACAATGAGCAGTTCTTC.

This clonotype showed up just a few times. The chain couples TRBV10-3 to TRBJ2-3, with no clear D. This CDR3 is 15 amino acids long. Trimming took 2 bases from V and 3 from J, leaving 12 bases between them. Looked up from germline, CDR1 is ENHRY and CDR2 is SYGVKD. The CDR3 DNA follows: TGTGCCATCAGTGAGAAGGGCTTTCGAACAGATACGCAGTATTTT. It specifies CAISEKGFRTDTQYF.

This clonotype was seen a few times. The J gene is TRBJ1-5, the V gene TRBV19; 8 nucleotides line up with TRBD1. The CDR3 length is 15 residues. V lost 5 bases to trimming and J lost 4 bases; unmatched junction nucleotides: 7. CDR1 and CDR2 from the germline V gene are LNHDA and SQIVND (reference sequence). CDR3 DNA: TGTGCCAGTAGTTCCATCGACAGGGGAAATCAGCCCCAGCATTTT. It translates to CASSSIDRGNQPQHF. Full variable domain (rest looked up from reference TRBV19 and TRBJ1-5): DGGITQSPKYLFRKEGQNVTLSCEQNLNHDAMYWYRQDPGQGLRLIYYSQIVNDFQKGDIAEGYSVSREKKESFPLTVTSAQKNPTAFYLCASSSIDRGNQPQHFGDGTRLSIL.

The DNA for the CDR3 is TGTGCCACCAGTGATTTAGGGGGTCCTTTCTCCAATCAGCCCCAGCATTTT. Protein: CATSDLGGPFSNQPQHF. This sequence joins TRBV24-1 and TRBJ1-5; perhaps TRBD1 as D (6 bases). The CDR3 contains 17 residues. The germline gives CDR1 KGHDR, CDR2 SFDVKD. V was clipped by 1 base and J by 3 bases, with 15 bases between them.